The next 28 T cell receptor beta chains were all read from a single sample in a study of blood T cell repertoires in COVID-19 (dated by TCRdb to about 2020). Libraries were made using the immunoSEQ multiplex PCR assay. Not all clones reach the TCRdb copy of this immuneACCESS table, which keeps in-frame sequences only. Checked studies attribute under half of the gap to unresolved V genes and leave the rest unexplained. The sample table shows some 200,000 clones, and 60% to 85% are seen once. The top ten clones comprise more than 7% of the sample. The source material was peripheral blood. These receptor sequences come from a woman aged 70-85 years with acute or convalescent COVID-19.

The chain employs TRBV6-5 and TRBJ1-5, with D maybe TRBD1 (5 bases). The CDR3 is made up of 15 amino acids. CDR1 is MNHEY and CDR2 is SVGAGI in the germline V gene. Trimming shortened V by 7 bases and J by 2 bases, and 15 bases separated the two germline ends. CDR3 nucleotides: TGTGCCAGCACGAGTCGGGGGGAGGGCAATCAGCCCCAGCATTTT. This encodes CASTSRGEGNQPQHF.

V and J are TRBV7-9 and TRBJ2-3; possible D gene TRBD2, 5 bases. V gave up 7 bases and J gave up 0 bases, with 14 bases separating them. CDR3 length: 15 amino acids. Germline CDR1 reads SEHNR; CDR2 reads FQNEAQ (reference sequence). The DNA of the CDR3 is TGTGCCAGCACCATTAGGAGGCCGAGCACAGATACGCAGTATTTT. Translating it yields CASTIRRPSTDTQYF.

The chain joins TRBV6-5 to TRBJ1-5; D not resolved. CDR3 size: 15 residues. Germline V gene lookup returns CDR1 MNHEY and CDR2 SVGAGI. Trimming removed 7 bases from V and 1 base from J, with 14 bases in between. CDR3 loop: CASTRGQISNQPQHF. As DNA, the CDR3 is TGTGCCAGCACCCGAGGGCAGATAAGCAATCAGCCCCAGCATTTT.

V gene TRBV19 combines with J gene TRBJ1-6; D call uncertain. CDR3 length equals 16 residues. The germline CDR1 and CDR2 sequences are LNHDA and SQIVND (reference sequence). V lost 3 bases to trimming and J lost 0 bases, with 9 bases between them. CDR3 residues: CASSMGYSSYNSPLHF. DNA of the CDR3: TGTGCCAGTAGTATGGGTTACAGCTCCTATAATTCACCCCTCCACTTT. The variable domain in full, completed from reference TRBV19 and TRBJ1-6, reads DGGITQSPKYLFRKEGQNVTLSCEQNLNHDAMYWYRQDPGQGLRLIYYSQIVNDFQKGDIAEGYSVSREKKESFPLTVTSAQKNPTAFYLCASSMGYSSYNSPLHFGNGTRLTVT.

The chain uses TRBV9 and TRBJ2-3, with a possible D match to TRBD2 (6 bases). The CDR3 runs to 17 residues. The germline V gene has CDR1 SGDLS and CDR2 YYNGEE. Trimming removed 3 bases from V and 2 bases from J, with 19 bases in between. Written as DNA, the CDR3 is TGTGCCAGCAGCGACAAGGGCCGGGGGAGTTACACAGATACGCAGTATTTT. Its translation is CASSDKGRGSYTDTQYF.

The genes are TRBV6-2 or TRBV6-3 and TRBJ2-3; D is possibly TRBD2 (5 bases). This CDR3 contains 16 residues. CDR1 MNHEY and CDR2 SVGEGT come from the germline V gene. With 2 bases removed from V and 0 bases from J, the gap between germline ends came to 12 bases. The CDR3 bases are TGTGCCAGCAGTTACCGGAGCGGACTCAGCACAGATACGCAGTATTTT. Encoded protein: CASSYRSGLSTDTQYF.

This clone was seen a single time. This chain uses TRBV5-1 with TRBJ1-4; 9 bases match TRBD1. CDR1 and CDR2 (germline): SGHRS, YFSETQ. This CDR3 has 15 amino acids. Germline trimming cut 4 bases from V and 13 bases from J; bases unmatched to any gene: 14. The CDR3 protein is CASSIISPGQGRLFF. CDR3 coding DNA: TGCGCCAGCAGCATCATATCGCCGGGACAGGGTCGACTGTTTTTT.

This clone was counted a few times. The chain joins TRBV2 to TRBJ1-1; no definite D call. CDR1 is SNHLY and CDR2 is FYNNEI in the germline V gene. The CDR3 sequence is 11 residues long. The germline V and J ends were trimmed by 6 bases and 10 bases, with 12 bases remaining between them. The DNA for the CDR3 is TGTGCCAGCAGATACTTCTCGGGAGCTTTCTTT. It specifies CASRYFSGAFF. The full variable domain, in which reference TRBV2 and TRBJ1-1 provide the parts outside the CDR3, is EPEVTQTPSHQVTQMGQEVILRCVPISNHLYFYWYRQILGQKVEFLVSFYNNEISEKSEIFDDQFSVERPDGSNFTLKIRSTKLEDSAMYFCASRYFSGAFFGQGTRLTVV.

The V and J genes are TRBV5-5 and TRBJ1-3, with D perhaps TRBD1 (6 bases). V was shortened by 3 bases and J by 2 bases, with 12 bases between the two germline ends. Germline loops: CDR1 SGHKS, CDR2 YYEKEE (reference sequence). This CDR3 is 15 amino acids long. The CDR3 sequence: CASSSLPGAGNTIYF. CDR3 sequence (DNA): TGTGCCAGCAGCTCCCTCCCAGGGGCTGGAAACACCATATATTTT.

The chain carries TRBV6-4 and TRBJ2-3, with 7 bases matching TRBD2. The CDR3 contains 16 residues. Germline lookup yields CDR1 MRHNA and CDR2 SNTAGT. Trimming removed 0 bases from V and 3 bases from J; junction bases left unmatched: 6. In DNA form, the CDR3 reads TGTGCCAGCAGTGACTCTCCCGGCGGGAGTACAGATACGCAGTATTTT. Amino acids: CASSDSPGGSTDTQYF.

The rearrangement uses TRBV2 and TRBJ2-5; no firm D call. CDR1 SNHLY and CDR2 FYNNEI come from the germline V gene. Trimming pared 3 bases from V and 2 bases from J, leaving 13 bases between. The CDR3 spans 15 residues. CDR3 amino acids: CASSEADVSQETQYF. The CDR3 DNA sequence: TGTGCCAGCAGTGAGGCGGATGTTAGTCAAGAGACCCAGTACTTC.

The chain uses TRBV9 and TRBJ2-3, with TRBD2 identical over 7 bases. The CDR3 covers 15 residues. In germline, CDR1 is SGDLS, CDR2 YYNGEE. With V trimmed by 1 base and J by 2 bases, 4 bases remained unmatched. CDR3 bases: TGTGCCAGCAGCGTACAGGGAGGGGTCACAGATACGCAGTATTTT. Its protein product is CASSVQGGVTDTQYF. Together with reference TRBV9 and TRBJ2-3, the CDR3 gives the full variable domain: DSGVTQTPKHLITATGQRVTLRCSPRSGDLSVYWYQQSLDQGLQFLIQYYNGEERAKGNILERFSAQQFPDLHSELNLSSLELGDSALYFCASSVQGGVTDTQYFGPGTRLTVL.

This clone was seen a handful of times. The V call is TRBV6-4, the J call TRBJ2-1; D gene unclear. Germline V lookup: CDR1 MRHNA, CDR2 SNTAGT. The length of the CDR3 is 15 residues. Deletions cut 3 bases from V and 0 bases from J, with 9 bases between. In DNA, the CDR3 is TGTGCCAGCAGTGATACAGATAGCTCCTACAATGAGCAGTTCTTC. Its translation: CASSDTDSSYNEQFF.

This chain uses TRBV5-1 with TRBJ1-4; 8 bases map to TRBD1. CDR1 and CDR2 from the germline V gene are SGHRS and YFSETQ. The CDR3 is 13 residues long. Trimming took 4 bases from V and 7 from J; bases not matched to a gene: 3. The CDR3 loop is CASSPDRGEKLFF. The CDR3 nucleotides are TGCGCCAGCAGCCCTGACAGGGGTGAAAAACTGTTTTTT.

In this sample, this clone turned up once. V is TRBV5-8 and J is TRBJ1-5, with D maybe TRBD1 (5 bases). V lost 4 bases and J 4 bases, leaving 21 bases between the germline ends. Germline lookup yields CDR1 SGHTS and CDR2 YDEGEE. This CDR3 spans 17 amino acids. The CDR3 sequence: CASSRAGEGPLNQPQHF. The CDR3, as DNA: TGTGCCAGCAGCCGGGCGGGGGAGGGACCTCTTAATCAGCCCCAGCATTTT.

The chain employs TRBV6-2 or TRBV6-3 and TRBJ2-7, with 8 bases aligning to TRBD2. Trimming took 4 bases from V and 5 from J; bases not matched to a gene: 7. The CDR3 runs 14 residues. Looked up from germline, CDR1 is MNHEY and CDR2 is SVGEGT. In DNA, the CDR3 is TGTGCCAGCAGTTCGGGGGGGCTTTTCCACGAGCAGTACTTC. Translating it yields CASSSGGLFHEQYF.

The V call is TRBV30, the J call TRBJ1-2, with 8 bases that match TRBD1. With V trimmed by 2 bases and J by 3 bases, 5 bases remained unmatched. This CDR3 contains 14 residues. In germline, CDR1 is GTSNPN, CDR2 SVGIG (reference sequence). CDR3 DNA sequence: TGTGCCTGGAGTTTCCAGACAGGGGACTATGGCTACACCTTC. This codes for CAWSFQTGDYGYTF.

The V call is TRBV9, the J call TRBJ2-5, with 10 bases identical to TRBD2. There are 15 residues in the CDR3. Germline CDR1 reads SGDLS; CDR2 reads YYNGEE. Trimming at V came to 0 bases and at J to 3 bases, leaving 2 bases not matched to a gene. CDR3 residues: CASSVDSGGEETQYF. Written as DNA, the CDR3 is TGTGCCAGCAGCGTAGACAGCGGGGGGGAAGAGACCCAGTACTTC.

V is TRBV19 and J is TRBJ2-6; 8 bases are shared with TRBD1. This CDR3 is 15 amino acids long. Per germline, CDR1 LNHDA and CDR2 SQIVND (reference sequence). Unmatched junction bases numbered 4, after V lost 9 bases and J lost 0 bases. The chain's CDR3 is CASQGAHSGANVLTF. The CDR3 DNA follows: TGTGCCAGCCAGGGGGCGCACTCTGGGGCCAACGTCCTGACTTTC.

This sequence joins TRBV4-3 and TRBJ2-3, with D possibly matching TRBD1 (6 bases). Germline CDR1 is LGHNA and CDR2 is YSLEER. Deletions cut 1 base from V and 4 bases from J, with 15 bases between. The CDR3 contains 16 residues. The CDR3 region has the DNA TGCGCCAGCAGCCAAGGGCCCCAAGGGGGAGCAGATACGCAGTATTTT. Its protein is CASSQGPQGGADTQYF.

The J gene is TRBJ2-7, the V gene TRBV11-2, with TRBD2 as a possible D gene (6 bases). CDR1 and CDR2 (germline): SGHAT, FQNNGV. This CDR3 is built from 15 residues. V was clipped by 1 base and J by 4 bases, with 14 bases between them. The CDR3 DNA sequence: TGTGCCAGCAGCTTAGCTTGGGCCGGGACTTACGAGCAGTACTTC. Protein sequence: CASSLAWAGTYEQYF. The variable domain in full, with the rest retrieved from reference TRBV11-2 and TRBJ2-7, is EAGVAQSPRYKIIEKRQSVAFWCNPISGHATLYWYQQILGQGPKLLIQFQNNGVVDDSQLPKDRFSAERLKGVDSTLKIQPAKLEDSAVYLCASSLAWAGTYEQYFGPGTRLTVT.

This sequence joins TRBV11-2 and TRBJ2-7, with 10 nucleotides matching TRBD2. The CDR3 contains 14 residues. The germline gives CDR1 SGHAT, CDR2 FQNNGV. After removal of 5 bases from V and 6 bases from J, the junction contained 7 bases not matched to a gene. CDR3 bases: TGTGCCAGCAGCCAGCGGGGGGGCGGCCTCGAGCAGTACGTC. This codes for CASSQRGGGLEQYV.

This rearrangement joins TRBV30 to TRBJ1-5, with no clear D. The length of the CDR3 is 12 residues. Trimming took off 2 bases at V and 8 bases at J, with 10 bases between the two ends. The germline V gene has CDR1 GTSNPN and CDR2 SVGIG (reference sequence). CDR3 sequence (DNA): TGTGCCTGGAGTACGGGGATGAAGCCCCAGCATTTT. Translation: CAWSTGMKPQHF. The full variable domain, its missing parts supplied by reference TRBV30 and TRBJ1-5, is SQTIHQWPATLVQPVGSPLSLECTVEGTSNPNLYWYRQAAGRGLQLLFYSVGIGQISSEVPQNLSASRPQDRQFILSSKKLLLSDSGFYLCAWSTGMKPQHFGDGTRLSIL.

J is TRBJ2-1 and V is TRBV18; perhaps TRBD1 as D (5 bases). This CDR3 is built from 16 residues. The germline V gene encodes CDR1 KGHSH and CDR2 LQKENI. The ends were cut back, 4 bases at V and 3 bases at J, with 16 bases in the middle. CDR3 amino acids: CASSRGPGYSYNEQFF. DNA for the CDR3: TGTGCCAGCTCACGGGGCCCAGGGTATAGCTACAATGAGCAGTTCTTC. Filled out from reference TRBV18 and TRBJ2-1, the complete variable domain reads NAGVMQNPRHLVRRRGQEARLRCSPMKGHSHVYWYRQLPEEGLKFMVYLQKENIIDESGMPKERFSAEFPKEGPSILRIQQVVRGDSAAYFCASSRGPGYSYNEQFFGPGTRLTVL.

This chain links TRBV9 with TRBJ2-1; a weak D match, TRBD1 (5 bases). V lost 2 bases to trimming and J lost 1 base, with 13 bases between them. CDR3 length equals 16 residues. Looked up from germline, CDR1 is SGDLS and CDR2 is YYNGEE. Here the CDR3 reads CASSVLGSGSYNEQFF. The CDR3 DNA reads TGTGCCAGCAGCGTTCTCGGATCAGGGTCCTACAATGAGCAGTTCTTC.

J is TRBJ1-4 and V is TRBV9; D may be TRBD1 (5 bases). The CDR3 length is 14 residues. The V gene lost 4 bases and the J gene lost 7 bases, with 14 bases spanning the gap. CDR1 is SGDLS and CDR2 is YYNGEE in the germline V gene. The DNA for the CDR3 is TGTGCCAGCAGCCCAAATGGGGGAGGTGAAAAACTGTTTTTT. The encoded protein is CASSPNGGGEKLFF.

This chain uses TRBV3-1 (or the pseudogene TRBV3-2) with TRBJ2-5, with a weak D call TRBD2 (6 bases). This CDR3 comprises 14 residues. CDR1 and CDR2 from the germline V gene are LGHDT and YNNKEL (reference sequence). Trimming shortened V by 4 bases and J by 1 base, and 10 bases separated the two germline ends. The CDR3 here is CASSPPSAQETQYF. The CDR3 coding sequence is TGTGCCAGCAGCCCTCCTAGCGCCCAAGAGACCCAGTACTTC.

This chain uses TRBV6-5 with TRBJ2-3; possible D gene TRBD1, 6 bases. V lost 6 bases to trimming and J lost 6 bases, with 16 bases between them. The CDR3 contains 14 residues. Germline CDR1 MNHEY, CDR2 SVGAGI. The CDR3 protein is CASSPGHSRDTQYF. The CDR3 bases are TGTGCCAGCAGCCCGGGACACAGTCGGGATACGCAGTATTTT.